The 27 T cell receptor beta chains below all came from one sample that was sequenced in a study of shared clonotypes between healthy human individuals. CD45RO-negative, CCR7-positively selected cells formed the naive CD8 fraction, excluding terminally differentiated effector memory CD45RA+ cells. TCRdb's copy holds only in-frame clones and misses some; the assay was immunoSEQ multiplex PCR. Among millions of clones listed, 85% to 95% were seen once. Source material: naive CD8+ T cells from PBMCs. These receptors all come from a man aged 18 to 29 in good health. Some clones in this sample may be carry-over from other donors' samples.

This clone has a handful of counts. V is TRBV6-1 and J is TRBJ1-2; D ambiguous. The V and J ends lost 8 bases and 4 bases respectively, with 11 bases between them. The CDR3 runs 12 residues. Germline V gives CDR1 MNHNS, CDR2 SASEGT. CDR3 residues: CASSGVSYGYTF. CDR3 DNA sequence: TGTGCCAGCTCTGGGGTAAGCTATGGCTACACCTTC.

This chain connects TRBV28 to TRBJ2-7; D not certain. Germline V gene sequence: CDR1 MDHEN, CDR2 SYDVKM. V gave up 6 bases and J gave up 5 bases, with 14 bases separating them. The CDR3 contains 13 residues. The CDR3 DNA sequence: TGTGCCAGCAGGCCCGTGGAGTCCCACGAGCAGTACTTC. Protein product: CASRPVESHEQYF.

Points on this clone: The same CDR3 can be traced to other DNA sequences in this sample. The rearrangement uses TRBV5-6 and TRBJ1-2; D remains ambiguous. The CDR3 extends over 13 amino acids. V was pared by 0 bases and J by 2 bases, with 5 bases between. The germline CDR1 and CDR2 sequences are SGHDT and YYEEEE. The CDR3 sequence is CASSLGTNYGYTF. CDR3 DNA: TGTGCCAGCAGCTTGGGGACGAACTATGGCTACACCTTC.

V and J are TRBV7-3 and TRBJ2-3; 9 bases fit TRBD2. V lost 3 bases to trimming and J lost 0 bases; unmatched junction nucleotides: 7. The CDR3 runs to 17 residues. Germline V gene lookup returns CDR1 SGHTA and CDR2 FQGTGA. The CDR3 here is CASSLLGREGSTDTQYF. CDR3 nucleotide sequence: TGTGCCAGCAGCTTGCTAGGGCGGGAGGGGAGCACAGATACGCAGTATTTT.

This clone was recorded once. The chain's CDR3 is CASSPAGAIWGEQYF. The CDR3 region has the DNA TGTGCCAGCAGTCCAGCGGGAGCAATCTGGGGCGAGCAGTACTTC. This chain uses TRBV27 with TRBJ2-7; 8 nucleotides match TRBD2. Per germline, CDR1 MNHEY and CDR2 SMNVEV (reference sequence). The CDR3 sequence is 15 residues long. The J segment lost 6 bases and the V segment lost 5 bases, leaving 12 bases of the junction unmatched.

This clone was picked up one time. This rearrangement joins TRBV27 to TRBJ2-1; maybe TRBD2 (5 bases). Germline assignment: CDR1 MNHEY and CDR2 SMNVEV (reference sequence). This CDR3 has 12 amino acids. The CDR3 reads CTAGGLYNEQFF. CDR3 DNA: TGTACCGCTGGCGGGCTTTACAATGAGCAGTTCTTC.

This clone was observed once. The CDR3 protein is CASSIRDSWALNTEAFF. CDR3 in DNA: TGCGCCAGCAGCATTCGGGACTCATGGGCCTTAAACACTGAAGCTTTCTTT. The chain is built from TRBV5-1 and TRBJ1-1; a possible D gene is TRBD1 (5 bases). CDR1 is SGHRS, CDR2 YFSETQ, per germline. The CDR3 has 17 amino acids. Between the trimmed V and J ends, which lost 4 bases and 2 bases, there was a span of 21 bases.

The chain carries TRBV30 and TRBJ2-2, with D uncertain. The CDR3 contains 14 residues. Germline CDR1 reads GTSNPN; CDR2 reads SVGIG (reference sequence). The V end was cut by 2 bases, the J end by 3 bases, with 10 bases between. CDR3 sequence: CAWSIRTYTGELFF. The CDR3 region has the DNA TGTGCCTGGAGTATTCGGACCTACACCGGGGAGCTGTTTTTT. The whole variable domain, remainder taken from reference TRBV30 and TRBJ2-2, is SQTIHQWPATLVQPVGSPLSLECTVEGTSNPNLYWYRQAAGRGLQLLFYSVGIGQISSEVPQNLSASRPQDRQFILSSKKLLLSDSGFYLCAWSIRTYTGELFFGEGSRLTVL.

The rearrangement links TRBV11-2 to TRBJ2-1, with 8 bases fitting TRBD2. The CDR3 is 15 amino acids. The germline V gene has CDR1 SGHAT and CDR2 FQNNGV. The J segment lost 8 bases and the V segment lost 1 base, leaving 7 bases of the junction unmatched. CDR3 DNA sequence: TGTGCCAGCAGCTTAGGGACTAGCTTTACCCATGAGCAGTTCTTC. The encoded protein is CASSLGTSFTHEQFF.

Of note for this clone: Other DNA sequences within the sample encode an identical CDR3. J is TRBJ2-7 and V is TRBV19; no clear D. The CDR3 covers 12 residues. Germline V CDR1 and CDR2: LNHDA, SQIVND (reference sequence). Deletions cut 1 base from V and 3 bases from J, with 4 bases between. The CDR3 nucleotides read TGTGCCAGTAGTATAGGAAACTACGAGCAGTACTTC. It specifies CASSIGNYEQYF.

This clone was recorded a few times. Within the sample, other DNA sequences also encode this same CDR3. This chain joins TRBV27 and TRBJ2-7, with D tentatively TRBD1 or TRBD2 (6 bases each). Trimming pared 2 bases from V and 4 bases from J, leaving 9 bases between. Germline assignment: CDR1 MNHEY and CDR2 SMNVEV (reference sequence). CDR3 size: 13 residues. Here the CDR3 DNA reads TGTGCCAGCAGTTTAGGGGGGCGGTACGAGCAGTACTTC. Translating it yields CASSLGGRYEQYF.

The chain has TRBV11-2 and TRBJ1-2; D not certain. Germline CDR1 is SGHAT and CDR2 is FQNNGV. Trimming took off 2 bases at V and 13 bases at J, with 17 bases between the two ends. CDR3 size: 13 residues. CDR3 protein: CASSLFRSGVLTF. The CDR3 DNA follows: TGTGCCAGCAGCTTATTCCGGTCCGGTGTTCTCACCTTC. Based on the CDR3 plus reference TRBV11-2 and TRBJ1-2, the full variable domain is EAGVAQSPRYKIIEKRQSVAFWCNPISGHATLYWYQQILGQGPKLLIQFQNNGVVDDSQLPKDRFSAERLKGVDSTLKIQPAKLEDSAVYLCASSLFRSGVLTFGSGTRLTVV.

The chain couples TRBV5-1 to TRBJ2-7; a possible D gene is TRBD2 (7 bases). Trimming pared 0 bases from V and 5 bases from J, leaving 12 bases between. CDR1 and CDR2 from the germline V gene are SGHRS and YFSETQ. The CDR3 totals 14 residues. CDR3 coding DNA: TGCGCCAGCAGCTTGGAGGGGGGGCCGAACGAGCAGTACTTC. This codes for CASSLEGGPNEQYF.

The V and J genes are TRBV4-2 and TRBJ2-3; 9 bases align to TRBD1. After removal of 3 bases from V and 4 bases from J, the junction contained 8 bases not matched to a gene. Looked up from germline, CDR1 is LGHNA and CDR2 is YNFKEQ. The CDR3 sequence is 16 residues long. The CDR3 bases are TGTGCCAGCAGCCAGGAGGACAGGGGCCAAGCAGATACGCAGTATTTT. Its translation: CASSQEDRGQADTQYF.

The chain couples TRBV19 to TRBJ1-1; D remains ambiguous. Per the germline V gene, CDR1 is LNHDA and CDR2 is SQIVND (reference sequence). Trimming cost V 8 bases and J 0 bases, with 13 bases left between them. This CDR3 is 14 amino acids long. The CDR3 coding sequence is TGTGCCAGTGCCTGGGCAGGCTTGAACACTGAAGCTTTCTTT. Its translation: CASAWAGLNTEAFF.

The chain combines TRBV5-6 with TRBJ2-3; tentatively, D is TRBD1 or TRBD2 (6 bases each). The CDR3 has 17 amino acids. Deletions cut 1 base from V and 0 bases from J, with 15 bases between. Germline lookup yields CDR1 SGHDT and CDR2 YYEEEE. The CDR3 DNA follows: TGTGCCAGCAGCTTGTTGCCGGGGGCCGCGAGCACAGATACGCAGTATTTT. Its protein is CASSLLPGAASTDTQYF.

The gene calls are TRBV9 and TRBJ2-1, with D perhaps matching TRBD2 (6 bases). In germline, CDR1 is SGDLS, CDR2 YYNGEE. The CDR3 runs 14 residues. V was cut by 0 bases and J by 7 bases, with 11 bases left in between. The CDR3 protein is CASSVARGGNEQFF. CDR3 sequence (DNA): TGTGCCAGCAGCGTAGCTAGGGGAGGTAATGAGCAGTTCTTC.

V usage is TRBV6-4 and J usage is TRBJ2-7, with a tentative D call TRBD1 (5 bases). V lost 5 bases, J lost 4 bases, and 12 bases lay in between. The CDR3 spans 13 residues. Germline CDR1 reads MRHNA; CDR2 reads SNTAGT. In DNA form, the CDR3 reads TGTGCCAGCAGTCTCAGGGTGGGGTACGAGCAGTACTTC. As protein: CASSLRVGYEQYF.

This clone was counted once. This sequence joins TRBV13 and TRBJ2-7; 7 positions match TRBD1. In germline, CDR1 is PRHDT, CDR2 FYEKMQ (reference sequence). The CDR3 spans 15 residues. Germline trimming cut 5 bases from V and 2 bases from J; bases unmatched to any gene: 9. The CDR3 nucleotides read TGTGCCAGCAGCCCTCGGGGACAGACCACCTACGAGCAGTACTTC. Its translation is CASSPRGQTTYEQYF.

V is TRBV6-5 and J is TRBJ1-1, with D uncertain. Germline assignment: CDR1 MNHEY and CDR2 SVGAGI. Trimming left V 0 bases short and J 1 base short, with 9 bases between. CDR3 length: 15 amino acids. CDR3 coding DNA: TGTGCCAGCAGTTACTCTCGAAGTAAGAACACTGAAGCTTTCTTT. Translation gives CASSYSRSKNTEAFF.

The genes are TRBV10-3 and TRBJ2-2; D is perhaps TRBD1 (6 bases). The germline V gene encodes CDR1 ENHRY and CDR2 SYGVKD. The V end lost 11 bases, the J end lost 4 bases, and 11 bases lay between the germline ends. This CDR3 has 12 amino acids. CDR3 nucleotide sequence: TGTGCCTTAAAAGGGGGCACCGGGGAGCTGTTTTTT. It yields the protein CALKGGTGELFF.

The chain carries TRBV29-1 and TRBJ2-3; D is undetermined. Trimming left V 1 base short and J 6 bases short, with 14 bases between. CDR3 length equals 14 residues. Germline CDR1 reads SQVTM; CDR2 reads ANQGSEA. The CDR3 spells CSVEGSSRLDTQYF. The CDR3 coding sequence is TGCAGCGTTGAAGGCTCCAGCCGCCTCGATACGCAGTATTTT.

The chain has TRBV9 and TRBJ2-1; TRBD2 aligns across 10 bases. The germline V gene has CDR1 SGDLS and CDR2 YYNGEE. Trimming removed 0 bases from V and 8 bases from J; junction bases left unmatched: 14. This CDR3 has 18 residues. CDR3 DNA: TGTGCCAGCAGCGTAGTACCGGCAACTAGCGGGGAACAGGATGAGCAGTTCTTC. Protein: CASSVVPATSGEQDEQFF.

This clone occurred once. The chain carries TRBV5-1 and TRBJ1-2, with D perhaps matching TRBD1 (5 bases). The V gene's germline CDR1 is SGHRS and CDR2 YFSETQ. The CDR3 length is 14 residues. The V end lost 0 bases, the J end lost 3 bases, and 9 bases lay between the germline ends. CDR3 sequence reads: CASSLVPGDYGYTF. The CDR3 nucleotides read TGCGCCAGCAGCTTGGTCCCGGGGGACTATGGCTACACCTTC. The full variable domain, in which reference TRBV5-1 and TRBJ1-2 provide the parts outside the CDR3, is KAGVTQTPRYLIKTRGQQVTLSCSPISGHRSVSWYQQTPGQGLQFLFEYFSETQRNKGNFPGRFSGRQFSNSRSEMNVSTLELGDSALYLCASSLVPGDYGYTFGSGTRLTVV.

The genes are TRBV7-8 and TRBJ1-1; 8 nucleotides align to TRBD1. Trimming took 4 bases from V and 2 from J; bases not matched to a gene: 9. The CDR3 has 16 residues. Per the germline V gene, CDR1 is SGHVS and CDR2 is FQNEAQ. The CDR3 reads CASSSTTGEINTEAFF. DNA of the CDR3: TGTGCCAGCAGCTCCACGACAGGGGAGATTAACACTGAAGCTTTCTTT.

The chain uses TRBV15 and TRBJ1-2; 7 bases fit TRBD1. The CDR3 length is 15 residues. V was clipped by 2 bases and J by 7 bases; unmatched bases: 10. CDR1 and CDR2 from the germline V gene are LNHNV and YYDKDF (reference sequence). DNA for the CDR3: TGTGCCACCAGCAGAAAACCGACAGGGTCGAGTGGCTACACCTTC. This codes for CATSRKPTGSSGYTF.

The CDR3 coding sequence is TGTGCCAGCAGCTTAGAGAGCGGGGGGCGCGAGCAGTACTTC. It encodes CASSLESGGREQYF. This chain uses TRBV7-8 with TRBJ2-7; 9 bases map to TRBD2. Germline CDR1 and CDR2: SGHVS and FQNEAQ. V lost 1 base, J lost 6 bases, and 4 bases stayed unmatched. CDR3 length: 14 amino acids.